This section outlines one TCR beta chain sequence together with its context. What it recognizes is unknown. This sample stems from a study of T cells in Graves' hyperthyroidism and ophthalmopathy. The CDR3 contains 15 residues. V was cut by 1 base and J by 3 bases, with 14 bases left in between. Germline assignment: CDR1 SGHRS and CDR2 YFSETQ. Study-wide results and caveats: Classification by a 13 V-J model distinguished ophthalmopathy from stable hyperthyroidism. Prediction of ophthalmopathy progression came a median around 7.1 months pre-onset.

On the basis of clinical symptoms, serum thyroxine and TRAb, thyroid ultrasound and orbital computed tomography, diagnoses were made. RNA transcripts yielded amplified TCR beta CDR3 regions. When the TCR CDR3 underwent first-round RT-PCR, the HTBI primer set was used. TCRdb analysed the multiplex PCR reads with MiXCR anew, one entry per CDR3 protein. In the table there are about half a million distinct CDR3 sequences, approximately 23% of which are singletons. V and J are TRBV5-1 and TRBJ2-7; D assignment may be TRBD1 or TRBD2 (5 bases each). Sample: blood. The sequence was collected from a woman in her 70s with Graves' ophthalmopathy. The chain's CDR3 is CASSLNPGPNYEQYF. Written as DNA, the CDR3 is TGCGCCAGCAGCTTGAATCCGGGGCCAAACTACGAGCAGTACTTC.